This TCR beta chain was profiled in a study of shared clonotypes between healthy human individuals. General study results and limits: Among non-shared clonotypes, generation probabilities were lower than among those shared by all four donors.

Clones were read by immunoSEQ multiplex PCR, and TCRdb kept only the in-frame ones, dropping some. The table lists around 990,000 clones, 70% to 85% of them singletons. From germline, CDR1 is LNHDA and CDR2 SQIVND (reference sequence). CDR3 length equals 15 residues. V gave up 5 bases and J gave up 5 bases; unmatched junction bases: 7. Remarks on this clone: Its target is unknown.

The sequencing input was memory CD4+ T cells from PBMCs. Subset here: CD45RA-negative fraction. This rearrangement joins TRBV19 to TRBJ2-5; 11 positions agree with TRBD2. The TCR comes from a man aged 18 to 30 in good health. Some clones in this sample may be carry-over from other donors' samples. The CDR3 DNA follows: TGTGCCAGTAGTGTCGTAGCGGGAGGGGTGGAGACCCAGTACTTC. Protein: CASSVVAGGVETQYF.